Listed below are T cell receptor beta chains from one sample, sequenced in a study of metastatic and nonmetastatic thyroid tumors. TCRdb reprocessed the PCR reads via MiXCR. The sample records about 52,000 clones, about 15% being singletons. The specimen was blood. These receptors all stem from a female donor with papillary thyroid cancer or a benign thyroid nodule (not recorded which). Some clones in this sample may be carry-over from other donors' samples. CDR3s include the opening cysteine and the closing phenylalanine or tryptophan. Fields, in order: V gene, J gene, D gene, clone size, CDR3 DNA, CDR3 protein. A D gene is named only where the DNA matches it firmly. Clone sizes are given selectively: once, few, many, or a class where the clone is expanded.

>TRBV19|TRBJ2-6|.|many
TGTGCCAGTAGTTACGGGCATATCGCCTCTGGGGCCAACGTCCTGACTTTC
CASSYGHIASGANVLTF
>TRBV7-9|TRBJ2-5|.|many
TGTGCCAGCAGCTTATTGGAGACCCAGTACTTC
CASSLLETQYF
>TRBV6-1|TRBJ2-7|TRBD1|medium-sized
TGTGCCAGCAGTACGGGACAGGGACCCTACGAGCAGTACTTC
CASSTGQGPYEQYF
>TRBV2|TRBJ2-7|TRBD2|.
TGTTCCATACTAGCGGGCGTCACCTACGAGCAGTACTTC
CSILAGVTYEQYF
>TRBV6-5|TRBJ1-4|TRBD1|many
TGTGCCAGCAGTTATCAGGGGGCCACTAATGAAAAACTGTTTTTT
CASSYQGATNEKLFF
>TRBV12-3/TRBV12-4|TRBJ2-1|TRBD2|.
TGTGCCAGCAGTTTAACTAGCGGGTACAATGAGCAGTTCTTC
CASSLTSGYNEQFF
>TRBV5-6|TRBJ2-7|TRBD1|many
TGTGCCAGCAGTATGGACAGGGGGCTCTACGAGCAGTACTTC
CASSMDRGLYEQYF
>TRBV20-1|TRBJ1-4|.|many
TGCAGTGCTAAGCAAGGGGCGGGATCTGAAAAACTGTTTTTT
CSAKQGAGSEKLFF
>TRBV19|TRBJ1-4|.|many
TGTGCCAGTAGTATGCATAATGAAAAACTGTTTTTT
CASSMHNEKLFF
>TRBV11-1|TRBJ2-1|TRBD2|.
TGTGCCAGCATCCCGGCCCGCGGGGGTTGGAATGAGCAGTTCTTC
CASIPARGGWNEQFF
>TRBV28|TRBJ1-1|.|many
TGTGCCAGCGGTAACAGGGAAGCTTTCTTT
CASGNREAFF
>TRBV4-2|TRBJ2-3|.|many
TGTGCCAGCAGCCAAGATATCGGACCCCTCTCCACGCAGTATTTT
CASSQDIGPLSTQYF
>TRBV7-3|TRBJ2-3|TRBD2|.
TGTGCCAGCAGCTTAAGGGGAAGAGGACTAGCGTACAAAGATAAGCAGTATTTT
CASSLRGRGLAYKDKQYF
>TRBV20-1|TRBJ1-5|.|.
TGCAGTGCTAGGCCAGACAGCAATCAGCCCCAGCATTTT
CSARPDSNQPQHF
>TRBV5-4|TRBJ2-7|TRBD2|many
TGTGCCAGCAGCTTGGGACTAGCGGGAGCGGGGGTCAACTTC
CASSLGLAGAGVNF
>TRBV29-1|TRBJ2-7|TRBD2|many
TGCAGCGTTGTCCGGGAGGGGGTATCCTACGAGCAGTACTTC
CSVVREGVSYEQYF
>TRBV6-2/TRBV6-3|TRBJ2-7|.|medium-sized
TGTGCCAGCACCTGGGGTGGCGGGTCCTACGAGCAGTACTTC
CASTWGGGSYEQYF
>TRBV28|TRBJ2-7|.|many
TGTGCCAGCTGGAGCGGCATATCGACTAGAGAGCAGTACTTC
CASWSGISTREQYF
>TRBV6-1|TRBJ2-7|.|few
TGTGCCAGCAGTGAAGGAACACGGCGGGATCATTACTTC
CASSEGTRRDHYF
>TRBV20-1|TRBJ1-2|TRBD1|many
TGTAGTGCTGGTGGGACAGGGGCTAACTATGGCTACACCTTC
CSAGGTGANYGYTF
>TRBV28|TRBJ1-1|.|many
TGTGCCAGCAGACTCACAGGGAGCGAAGCTTTCTTT
CASRLTGSEAFF
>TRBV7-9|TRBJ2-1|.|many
TGTGCCAGCAGATCCCCGCCGGGTATGAACAATGAGCAGTTCTTC
CASRSPPGMNNEQFF
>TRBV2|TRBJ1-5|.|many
TGTGCCAGCACCTCGGACCGCCTCTATAGCAATCAGCCCCAGCATTTT
CASTSDRLYSNQPQHF
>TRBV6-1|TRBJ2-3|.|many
TGTGCCAGCAGTGTCCGCGGGGGCACAGATACGCAGTATTTT
CASSVRGGTDTQYF
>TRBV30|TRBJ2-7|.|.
TGTGCCTGGAGTGTCCCCTATGGCTACGAGCAGTACTTC
CAWSVPYGYEQYF
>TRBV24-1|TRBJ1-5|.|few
TGTGCCACCAGTGATAGTGGGATGGATCATCCCCAGCATTTT
CATSDSGMDHPQHF
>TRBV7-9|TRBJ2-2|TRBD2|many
TGTGCCACTTCACCCGGGAGGTTCACCGGGGAGCTGTTTTTT
CATSPGRFTGELFF
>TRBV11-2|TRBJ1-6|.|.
TGTGCCAGCAGCTCCCTGGACCTTCTTTATAATTCACCCCTCCACTTT
CASSSLDLLYNSPLHF
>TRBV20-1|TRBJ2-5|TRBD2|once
TGCAGTGCAAAGACTAGCGGGGAGGAAAAAGAGACCCAGTACTTC
CSAKTSGEEKETQYF
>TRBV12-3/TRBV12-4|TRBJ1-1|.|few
TGTGCCAGCAGTCTAGGAGCGGCCGGTGAAGCTTTCTTT
CASSLGAAGEAFF
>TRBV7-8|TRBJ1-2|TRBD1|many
TGTGCCAGCAGCCTGGACAGGGGGAGCAATGGCTACACCTTC
CASSLDRGSNGYTF
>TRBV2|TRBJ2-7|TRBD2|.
TGTGCCAGCAGTGTTAGCGGGGCTTACGAGCAGTACTTC
CASSVSGAYEQYF
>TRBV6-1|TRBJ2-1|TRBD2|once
TGTGCCAGCACCTTTGTACTAGCGGGGGCAGGCAATGAGCAGTTCTTC
CASTFVLAGAGNEQFF
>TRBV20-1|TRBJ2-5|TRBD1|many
TGCAGTGCTACAGGGGGCCGAGAGACCCAGTACTTC
CSATGGRETQYF
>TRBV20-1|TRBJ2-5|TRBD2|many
TGCAGTGCTAGGGAGGACGGCGCGGGAGGGGACCAGTACTTC
CSAREDGAGGDQYF
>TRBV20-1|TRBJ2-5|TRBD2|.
TGCAGTGCTTCATTAGAACTAAGACTAGCGGGGATCCAAGAGACCCAGTACTTC
CSASLELRLAGIQETQYF
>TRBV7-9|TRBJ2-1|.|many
TGTGCCAGCAGCTTAGCTGTGTCAAAAAGTGAGCAGTTCTTC
CASSLAVSKSEQFF
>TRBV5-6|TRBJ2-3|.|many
TGTGCCAGCAGCTTGGAACGGGCTGAACTCCCCACAGATACGCAGTATTTT
CASSLERAELPTDTQYF
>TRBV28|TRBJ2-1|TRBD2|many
TGTGCCAGCAGTTTGCTCTGGACTAGCGGGAGGGTTATCCACAATGAGCAGTTCTTC
CASSLLWTSGRVIHNEQFF
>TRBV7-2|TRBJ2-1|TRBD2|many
TGTGCCAGCAGCTTAACTAGCGGGGTATCCCGGGAGCAGTTCTTC
CASSLTSGVSREQFF
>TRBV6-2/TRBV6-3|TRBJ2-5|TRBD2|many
TGTGCCAGCAGTTATGATGTTAGCGGGAGAGAGACCCAGTACTTC
CASSYDVSGRETQYF
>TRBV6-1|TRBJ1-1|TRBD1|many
TGTGCCAGCAGTTCAAATGGACAGGAAGGGAACACTGAAGCTTTCTTT
CASSSNGQEGNTEAFF
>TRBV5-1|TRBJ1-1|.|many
TGCGCCAGCAGTCCCCTCCCAACGGAGTTCACTGAAGCTTTCTTT
CASSPLPTEFTEAFF
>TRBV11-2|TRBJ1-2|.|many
TGTGCCAGCAGCTCACTTATGAGGCCTCAGGAGGGCTACACCTTC
CASSSLMRPQEGYTF
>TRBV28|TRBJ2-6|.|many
TGTGCCAGCAGTTTGGGTAAGGGGGCTGGGGCCAACGTCCTGACTTTC
CASSLGKGAGANVLTF
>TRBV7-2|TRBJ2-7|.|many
TGTGCCAGCAGCTTAGCGTGGTCTTTGCGGGGAAACTACGAGCAGTACTTC
CASSLAWSLRGNYEQYF
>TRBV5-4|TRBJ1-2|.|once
TGTGCCAGCAGCTTACGGGGAGATGAATATGGCTACACCTTC
CASSLRGDEYGYTF
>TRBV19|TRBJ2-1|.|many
TGTGCCAGTACCATACGGGGGTCCTACAATGAGCAGTTCTTC
CASTIRGSYNEQFF
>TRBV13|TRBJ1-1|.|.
TGTGCCAGCCTACTAGGGAATAGAGGCACTGAAGCTTTCTTT
CASLLGNRGTEAFF
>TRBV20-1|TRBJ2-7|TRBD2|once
TGCAATGCTAGAAGTCGGACTAGCGTTTACGAGCAGTACTTC
CNARSRTSVYEQYF